The 25 T cell receptor beta chains below were found in one sample sequenced in a study of blood T cell repertoires in COVID-19. The repertoire was sequenced with immunoSEQ multiplex PCR; TCRdb's copy has only in-frame clones and lacks some. Altogether over 200,000 clones are present, about 90% being singletons, with the ten largest covering roughly 2.5%. Sequencing was carried out using peripheral blood. These receptors were obtained from a woman aged 55 to 70 with acute or convalescent COVID-19.

The chain recombines TRBV4-3 with TRBJ1-1; 9 nucleotides match TRBD1. The germline gives CDR1 LGHNA, CDR2 YSLEER. V lost 0 bases to trimming and J lost 8 bases; unmatched junction nucleotides: 7. The CDR3 loop spans 15 amino acids. CDR3 sequence reads: CASSQDSTGGVEAFF. DNA of the CDR3: TGCGCCAGCAGCCAAGATTCGACAGGGGGGGTAGAAGCTTTCTTT.

The rearrangement uses TRBV7-2 and TRBJ2-7; 7 bases align to TRBD1. V trimming: 1 base; J trimming: 3 bases; junction bases outside the gene matches: 6. The CDR3 covers 15 residues. Germline assignment: CDR1 SGHTA and CDR2 FQGNSA. In DNA form, the CDR3 reads TGTGCCAGCAGCTTAGTTTGGGACAGCATCTACGAGCAGTACTTC. Translating gives CASSLVWDSIYEQYF.

The chain employs TRBV10-3 and TRBJ2-5; the match to TRBD2 covers 8 bases. With V trimmed by 2 bases and J by 2 bases, 7 bases remained unmatched. CDR1 ENHRY and CDR2 SYGVKD come from the germline V gene. The CDR3 contains 16 residues. CDR3 sequence reads: CAISEHGGGTQETQYF. The CDR3 DNA is TGTGCCATCAGTGAGCATGGCGGGGGGACTCAAGAGACCCAGTACTTC.

The V and J genes are TRBV2 and TRBJ1-5, with 7 bases identical to TRBD1. This CDR3 spans 15 amino acids. Per germline, CDR1 SNHLY and CDR2 FYNNEI. V lost 6 bases to trimming and J lost 3 bases; unmatched junction nucleotides: 8. The CDR3 DNA is TGTGCCAGCAGGAGGACAGGACAGTTCAATCAGCCCCAGCATTTT. Translated: CASRRTGQFNQPQHF.

The chain carries TRBV12-5 and TRBJ2-3; perhaps TRBD1 as D (6 bases). Trimming removed 1 base at V and 1 base at J, with 9 bases between. This CDR3 contains 15 residues. CDR1 LGHNT and CDR2 FRNRAP come from the germline V gene. CDR3 region: CASGLETGRTDTQYF. CDR3 bases: TGTGCTAGTGGTTTGGAGACAGGCCGCACAGATACGCAGTATTTT.

This chain connects TRBV5-1 to TRBJ1-1, with a weak D call TRBD1 (6 bases). Germline CDR1 and CDR2: SGHRS and YFSETQ. This CDR3 is built from 15 residues. V lost 1 base and J 0 bases, leaving 10 bases between the germline ends. In nucleotides, the CDR3 is TGCGCCAGCAGCTTGCTGGACAGCTTGAACACTGAAGCTTTCTTT. Its protein product is CASSLLDSLNTEAFF.

The rearrangement uses TRBV30 and TRBJ2-2; D may be TRBD2 (6 bases). The ends were cut back, 4 bases at V and 4 bases at J, with 13 bases in the middle. The CDR3 runs 14 residues. In germline, CDR1 is GTSNPN, CDR2 SVGIG (reference sequence). The CDR3 reads CAWNAGLLTGELFF. CDR3 sequence (DNA): TGTGCCTGGAACGCGGGACTCCTCACCGGGGAGCTGTTTTTT. The variable domain in full, with the rest retrieved from reference TRBV30 and TRBJ2-2, is SQTIHQWPATLVQPVGSPLSLECTVEGTSNPNLYWYRQAAGRGLQLLFYSVGIGQISSEVPQNLSASRPQDRQFILSSKKLLLSDSGFYLCAWNAGLLTGELFFGEGSRLTVL.

The chain is built from TRBV11-2 and TRBJ1-2, with 8 bases lining up with TRBD1. CDR3 length equals 13 residues. Trimming removed 5 bases from V and 3 bases from J; junction bases left unmatched: 2. Germline V gene lookup returns CDR1 SGHAT and CDR2 FQNNGV. The CDR3 loop reads CASSKQGDYGYTF. The CDR3 region has the DNA TGTGCCAGCAGCAAACAGGGGGACTATGGCTACACCTTC.

CDR3 protein: CASSPGTGYTGANVLTF. In DNA form, the CDR3 reads TGTGCCAGCAGCCCCGGGACAGGGTATACTGGGGCCAACGTCCTGACTTTC. V is TRBV3-1 (or the pseudogene TRBV3-2) and J is TRBJ2-6; 9 bases line up with TRBD1. This CDR3 region has 17 residues. CDR1 is LGHDT, CDR2 YNNKEL, per germline (reference sequence). Germline trimming cut 4 bases from V and 2 bases from J; bases unmatched to any gene: 6.

The rearrangement joins TRBV19 to TRBJ1-2, with 7 bases that match TRBD1. V lost 2 bases and J lost 8; bases outside the gene matches: 11. Looked up from germline, CDR1 is LNHDA and CDR2 is SQIVND (reference sequence). The CDR3 is made up of 15 amino acids. The DNA for the CDR3 is TGTGCCAGTAGTATAATAGGGGGCCCTTCCGGAGGCTACACCTTC. Protein: CASSIIGGPSGGYTF.

V is TRBV5-5 and J is TRBJ2-1; D not resolved. V was pared by 0 bases and J by 8 bases, with 12 bases between. Looked up from germline, CDR1 is SGHKS and CDR2 is YYEKEE (reference sequence). The CDR3 is 14 amino acids. The CDR3 DNA sequence: TGTGCCAGCAGCTTGGTAGAAAGGAGCTATGAGCAGTTCTTC. Its translation is CASSLVERSYEQFF.

The J gene is TRBJ2-1, the V gene TRBV6-5; D possibly corresponds to TRBD2 (6 bases). Germline lookup yields CDR1 MNHEY and CDR2 SVGAGI. The V and J ends lost 2 bases and 7 bases respectively, with 12 bases between them. The CDR3 extends over 14 amino acids. The CDR3 coding sequence is TGTGCCAGCAGTTACATGGGGGGAGCGAATGAGCAGTTCTTC. Its protein is CASSYMGGANEQFF.

The chain joins TRBV7-2 to TRBJ2-7; 10 nucleotides match TRBD1. CDR3 length: 15 amino acids. Germline V gene sequence: CDR1 SGHTA, CDR2 FQGNSA. V trimming: 7 bases; J trimming: 0 bases; junction bases outside the gene matches: 6. The CDR3 DNA sequence: TGTGCCAGCAACCCGGGACAGGGGAGCTCCTACGAGCAGTACTTC. This translates into CASNPGQGSSYEQYF. Drawing the rest from reference TRBV7-2 and TRBJ2-7, the complete variable domain is GAGVSQSPSNKVTEKGKDVELRCDPISGHTALYWYRQSLGQGLEFLIYFQGNSAPDKSGLPSDRFSAERTGGSVSTLTIQRTQQEDSAVYLCASNPGQGSSYEQYFGPGTRLTVT.

This clone was seen more than once but under ten times. The chain couples TRBV12-3 or TRBV12-4 to TRBJ2-7; no reliable D call. Trimming left V 5 bases short and J 7 bases short, with 12 bases between. CDR3 size: 12 residues. CDR3 loop: CASSPQQKEQYF. The DNA of the CDR3 is TGTGCCAGCAGTCCTCAACAGAAGGAGCAGTACTTC.

The chain couples TRBV12-3 or TRBV12-4 to TRBJ1-5; maybe TRBD1 (5 bases). This CDR3 contains 13 residues. V was pared by 5 bases and J by 10 bases, with 15 bases between. CDR3 nucleotides: TGTGCCAGCAGTACCGACAGATATCGTCCCCAGCATTTT. Encoded protein: CASSTDRYRPQHF.

The rearrangement uses TRBV7-6 and TRBJ2-6, with 7 bases matching TRBD1. The CDR3 runs 19 residues. Germline V gene sequence: CDR1 SGHVS, CDR2 FNYEAQ. The V segment lost 0 bases and the J segment 0 bases; nucleotides outside the gene matches: 8. CDR3 nucleotides: TGTGCCAGCAGCTTAGCTGGGACAGACATCCGCTCTGGGGCCAACGTCCTGACTTTC. This translates into CASSLAGTDIRSGANVLTF.

The rearrangement uses TRBV10-3 and TRBJ2-3; 9 nucleotides agree with TRBD2. The CDR3 extends over 15 amino acids. The J segment lost 3 bases and the V segment lost 4 bases, leaving 5 bases of the junction unmatched. Germline V gives CDR1 ENHRY, CDR2 SYGVKD. The CDR3 here is CAISAAGGLTDTQYF. In DNA, the CDR3 is TGTGCCATCAGTGCCGCGGGGGGGTTAACAGATACGCAGTATTTT.

V gene TRBV28 combines with J gene TRBJ1-3; D might be TRBD1 (5 bases). Trimming stripped 4 bases from V and 8 bases from J, with 12 bases between. The CDR3 runs to 13 residues. The germline V gene has CDR1 MDHEN and CDR2 SYDVKM. The CDR3 DNA reads TGTGCCAGCAGTTCCAGACAGTTACACACCATATATTTT. Translating it yields CASSSRQLHTIYF.

The chain employs TRBV6-5 and TRBJ2-1; the match to TRBD2 covers 8 bases. In germline, CDR1 is MNHEY, CDR2 SVGAGI. V shed 2 bases, J shed 10 bases, and the junction held 4 bases outside the gene matches. The CDR3 covers 13 residues. The CDR3 loop reads CASSYSGGYEQFF. The CDR3 DNA reads TGTGCCAGCAGTTACAGCGGGGGTTACGAGCAGTTCTTC.

V gene TRBV4-2 combines with J gene TRBJ1-2, with D perhaps TRBD1 (5 bases). V lost 3 bases and J lost 2, with 7 bases in between. The CDR3 contains 13 residues. Germline CDR1 LGHNA, CDR2 YNFKEQ. CDR3 region: CASSQGRNYGYTF. CDR3 sequence (DNA): TGTGCCAGCAGCCAGGGGCGGAACTATGGCTACACCTTC.

In its sample, this clone was seen once. The CDR3 sequence: CASSPGQGVRSNQPQHF. CDR3 coding DNA: TGTGCCAGCAGCCCGGGACAGGGGGTTCGTAGCAATCAGCCCCAGCATTTT. The J gene is TRBJ1-5, the V gene TRBV3-1 (or the pseudogene TRBV3-2), with 11 bases identical to TRBD1. CDR1 and CDR2 from the germline V gene are LGHDT and YNNKEL (reference sequence). V lost 4 bases, J lost 0 bases, and 5 bases stayed unmatched. The CDR3 loop spans 17 amino acids.

The chain employs TRBV3-1 (or the pseudogene TRBV3-2) and TRBJ1-5, with D possibly matching TRBD1 (6 bases). V was cut by 6 bases and J by 3 bases, with 12 bases left in between. This CDR3 contains 14 residues. The germline V gene encodes CDR1 LGHDT and CDR2 YNNKEL (reference sequence). The CDR3, as DNA: TGTGCCAGCAGTTTACAGGGACCCAATCAGCCCCAGCATTTT. This sequence encodes CASSLQGPNQPQHF.

This clone was observed a single time. The chain has TRBV7-9 and TRBJ2-7, with D perhaps TRBD1 (6 bases). The CDR3 is 13 residues long. The V end lost 3 bases, the J end lost 4 bases, and 10 bases lay between the germline ends. CDR1 is SEHNR, CDR2 FQNEAQ, per germline (reference sequence). The CDR3 nucleotides are TGTGCCAGCAGCTTTGAACAGGGTTACGAGCAGTACTTC. This sequence encodes CASSFEQGYEQYF. Together with reference TRBV7-9 and TRBJ2-7, the CDR3 gives the full variable domain: DTGVSQNPRHKITKRGQNVTFRCDPISEHNRLYWYRQTLGQGPEFLTYFQNEAQLEKSRLLSDRFSAERPKGSFSTLEIQRTEQGDSAMYLCASSFEQGYEQYFGPGTRLTVT.

The V and J genes are TRBV4-1 and TRBJ2-7; 10 bases agree with TRBD2. This CDR3 spans 14 amino acids. The V segment lost 3 bases and the J segment 4 bases; nucleotides outside the gene matches: 3. CDR1 and CDR2 (germline): MGHRA, YSYEKL. The CDR3 DNA sequence: TGCGCCAGCAGCCACGGGACTAGCGCATACGAGCAGTACTTC. Translated, it gives CASSHGTSAYEQYF.

Comment on this clone: The sample carries other DNA sequences with the same CDR3. The chain combines TRBV19 with TRBJ1-5; tentative D call: TRBD1 (6 bases). This CDR3 comprises 14 residues. Trimming took off 4 bases at V and 3 bases at J, with 10 bases between the two ends. Germline-derived CDR1 and CDR2 are LNHDA and SQIVND (reference sequence). CDR3 sequence reads: CASSTTGNNQPQHF. For the CDR3, the DNA is TGTGCCAGTAGTACAACAGGGAACAATCAGCCCCAGCATTTT.